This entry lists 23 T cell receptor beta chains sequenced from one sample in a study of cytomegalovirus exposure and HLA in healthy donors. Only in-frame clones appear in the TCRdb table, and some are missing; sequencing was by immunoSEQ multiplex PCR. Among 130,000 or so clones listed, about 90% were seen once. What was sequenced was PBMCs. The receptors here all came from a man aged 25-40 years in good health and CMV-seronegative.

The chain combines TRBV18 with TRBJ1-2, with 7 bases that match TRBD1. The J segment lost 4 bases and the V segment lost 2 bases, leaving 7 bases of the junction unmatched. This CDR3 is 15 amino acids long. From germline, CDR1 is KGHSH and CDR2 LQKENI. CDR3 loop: CASSPVGTEIYGYTF. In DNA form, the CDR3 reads TGTGCCAGCTCACCAGTTGGGACAGAGATCTATGGCTACACCTTC.

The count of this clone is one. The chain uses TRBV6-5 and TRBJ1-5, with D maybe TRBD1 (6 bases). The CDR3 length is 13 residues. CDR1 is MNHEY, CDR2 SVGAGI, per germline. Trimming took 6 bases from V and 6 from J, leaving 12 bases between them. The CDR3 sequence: CASRTTGGQPQHF. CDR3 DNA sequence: TGTGCCAGCAGGACGACAGGTGGTCAGCCCCAGCATTTT.

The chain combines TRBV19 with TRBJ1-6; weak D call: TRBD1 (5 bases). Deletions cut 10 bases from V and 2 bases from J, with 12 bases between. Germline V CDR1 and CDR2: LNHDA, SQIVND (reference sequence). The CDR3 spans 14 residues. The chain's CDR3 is CATQGFAYNSPLHF. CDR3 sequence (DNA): TGTGCCACCCAGGGTTTTGCCTATAATTCACCCCTCCACTTT.

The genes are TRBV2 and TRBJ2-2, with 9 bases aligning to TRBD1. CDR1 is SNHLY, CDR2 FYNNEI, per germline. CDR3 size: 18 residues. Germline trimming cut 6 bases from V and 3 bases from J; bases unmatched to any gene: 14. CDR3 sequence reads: CASRIGRTGEEDTGELFF. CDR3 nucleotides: TGTGCCAGCAGAATTGGTAGGACAGGGGAAGAGGACACCGGGGAGCTGTTTTTT.

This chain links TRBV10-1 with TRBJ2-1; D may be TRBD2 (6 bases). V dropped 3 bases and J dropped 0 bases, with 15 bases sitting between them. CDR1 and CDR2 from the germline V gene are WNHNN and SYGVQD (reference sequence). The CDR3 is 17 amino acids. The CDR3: CASSEPRSSGSYNEQFF. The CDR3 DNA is TGCGCCAGCAGTGAACCGAGAAGTAGCGGCTCCTACAATGAGCAGTTCTTC.

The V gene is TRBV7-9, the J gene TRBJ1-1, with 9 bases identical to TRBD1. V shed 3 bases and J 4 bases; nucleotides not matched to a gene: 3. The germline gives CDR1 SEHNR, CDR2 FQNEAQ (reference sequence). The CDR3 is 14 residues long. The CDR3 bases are TGTGCCAGCAGCTTTTTGACAGGGGGCACTGAAGCTTTCTTT. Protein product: CASSFLTGGTEAFF.

CDR3 sequence reads: CSVGDSNQPQHF. CDR3 in DNA: TGCAGCGTAGGCGACAGTAATCAGCCCCAGCATTTT. V gene TRBV29-1 combines with J gene TRBJ1-5; tentative D call: TRBD1 (5 bases). The CDR3 extends over 12 amino acids. The V and J ends lost 6 bases and 4 bases respectively, with 10 bases between them. The germline gives CDR1 SQVTM, CDR2 ANQGSEA.

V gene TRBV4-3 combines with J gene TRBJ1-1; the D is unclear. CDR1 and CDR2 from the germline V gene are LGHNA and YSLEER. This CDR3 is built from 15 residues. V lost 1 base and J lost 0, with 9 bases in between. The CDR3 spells CASSQGRGLNTEAFF. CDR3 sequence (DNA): TGCGCCAGCAGCCAAGGGCGGGGTCTGAACACTGAAGCTTTCTTT.

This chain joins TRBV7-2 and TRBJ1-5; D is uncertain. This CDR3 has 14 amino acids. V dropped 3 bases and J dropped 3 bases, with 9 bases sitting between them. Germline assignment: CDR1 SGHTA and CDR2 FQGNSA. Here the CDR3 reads CASSLGDPNQPQHF. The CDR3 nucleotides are TGTGCCAGCAGCTTGGGAGACCCCAATCAGCCCCAGCATTTT. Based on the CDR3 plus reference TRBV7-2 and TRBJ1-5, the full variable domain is GAGVSQSPSNKVTEKGKDVELRCDPISGHTALYWYRQSLGQGLEFLIYFQGNSAPDKSGLPSDRFSAERTGGSVSTLTIQRTQQEDSAVYLCASSLGDPNQPQHFGDGTRLSIL.

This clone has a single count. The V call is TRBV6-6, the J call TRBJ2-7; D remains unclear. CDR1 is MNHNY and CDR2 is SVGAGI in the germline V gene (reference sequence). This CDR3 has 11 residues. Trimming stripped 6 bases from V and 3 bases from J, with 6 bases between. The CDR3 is CASRDNYEQYF. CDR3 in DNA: TGTGCCAGCAGAGACAACTACGAGCAGTACTTC.

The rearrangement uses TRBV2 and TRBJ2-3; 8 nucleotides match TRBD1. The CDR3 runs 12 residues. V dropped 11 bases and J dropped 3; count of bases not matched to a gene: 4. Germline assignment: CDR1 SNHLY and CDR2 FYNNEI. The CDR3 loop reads CALQGVTDTQYF. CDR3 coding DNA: TGTGCCTTACAGGGGGTGACAGATACGCAGTATTTT.

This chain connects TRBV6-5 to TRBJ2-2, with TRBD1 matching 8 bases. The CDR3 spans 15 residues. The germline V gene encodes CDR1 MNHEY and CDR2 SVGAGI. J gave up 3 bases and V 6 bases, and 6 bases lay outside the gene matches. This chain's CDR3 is CASRNDRGYTGELFF. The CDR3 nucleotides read TGTGCCAGCAGAAATGACAGGGGATACACCGGGGAGCTGTTTTTT.

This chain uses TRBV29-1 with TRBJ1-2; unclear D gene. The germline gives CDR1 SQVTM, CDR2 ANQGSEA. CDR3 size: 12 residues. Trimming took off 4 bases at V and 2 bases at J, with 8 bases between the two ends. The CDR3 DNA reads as TGCAGCGTTGTTAGCGGGAACTATGGCTACACCTTC. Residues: CSVVSGNYGYTF.

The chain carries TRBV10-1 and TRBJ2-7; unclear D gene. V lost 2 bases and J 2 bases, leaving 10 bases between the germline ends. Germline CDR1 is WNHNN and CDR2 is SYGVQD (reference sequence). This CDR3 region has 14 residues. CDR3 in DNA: TGCGCCAGCAGTGAGAGTGGCAGCGCCTACGAGCAGTACTTC. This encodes CASSESGSAYEQYF.

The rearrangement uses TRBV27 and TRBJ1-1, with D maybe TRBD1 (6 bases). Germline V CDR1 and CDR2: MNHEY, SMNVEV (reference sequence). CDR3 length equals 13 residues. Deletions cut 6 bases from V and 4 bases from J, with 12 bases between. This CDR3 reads CASRPRGLTEAFF. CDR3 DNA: TGTGCCAGCAGGCCGCGGGGGCTCACTGAAGCTTTCTTT.

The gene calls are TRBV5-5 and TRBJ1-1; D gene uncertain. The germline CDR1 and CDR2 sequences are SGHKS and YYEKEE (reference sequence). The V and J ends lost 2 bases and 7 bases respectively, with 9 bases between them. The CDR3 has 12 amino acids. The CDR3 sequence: CASSLAWFEAFF. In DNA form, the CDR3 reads TGTGCCAGCAGCTTAGCGTGGTTTGAAGCTTTCTTT.

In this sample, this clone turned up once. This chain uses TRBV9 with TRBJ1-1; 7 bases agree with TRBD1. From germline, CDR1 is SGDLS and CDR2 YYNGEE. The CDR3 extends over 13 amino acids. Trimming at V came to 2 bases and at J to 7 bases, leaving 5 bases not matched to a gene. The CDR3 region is CASSVRTGFEAFF. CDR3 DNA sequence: TGTGCCAGCAGCGTCCGGACAGGTTTTGAAGCTTTCTTT.

The CDR3 coding sequence is TGTGCCAGCAGCCCACTAGGGAGTGCAACTAATGAAAAACTGTTTTTT. Encoded protein: CASSPLGSATNEKLFF. This chain connects TRBV7-9 to TRBJ1-4; no definite D call. The CDR3 has 16 residues. In germline, CDR1 is SEHNR, CDR2 FQNEAQ (reference sequence). V was pared by 5 bases and J by 0 bases, with 13 bases between.

CDR3 nucleotides: TGCAGTGCTCGCGAGACAGACAAAGCTTTCTTT. It encodes CSARETDKAFF. The chain recombines TRBV20-1 with TRBJ1-1; a possible D gene is TRBD1 (5 bases). V shed 5 bases and J shed 9 bases, with 13 bases lying between them. Germline V gene lookup returns CDR1 DFQATT and CDR2 SNEGSKA (reference sequence). This CDR3 contains 11 residues.

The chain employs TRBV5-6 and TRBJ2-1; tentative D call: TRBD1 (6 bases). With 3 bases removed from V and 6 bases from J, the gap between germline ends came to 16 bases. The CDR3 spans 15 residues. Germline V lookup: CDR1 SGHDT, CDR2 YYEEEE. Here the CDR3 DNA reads TGTGCCAGCAGCTACGAAGGACAGATTTTCAATGAGCAGTTCTTC. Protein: CASSYEGQIFNEQFF. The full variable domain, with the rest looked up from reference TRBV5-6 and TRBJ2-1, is DAGVTQSPTHLIKTRGQQVTLRCSPKSGHDTVSWYQQALGQGPQFIFQYYEEEERQRGNFPDRFSGHQFPNYSSELNVNALLLGDSALYLCASSYEGQIFNEQFFGPGTRLTVL.

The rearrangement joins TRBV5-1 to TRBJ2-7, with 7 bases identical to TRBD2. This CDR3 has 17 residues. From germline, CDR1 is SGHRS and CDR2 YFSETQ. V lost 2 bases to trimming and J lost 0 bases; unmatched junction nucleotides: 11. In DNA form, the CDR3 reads TGCGCCAGCAGCTTTTCAGTAGCGGGTTATGGCTCCTACGAGCAGTACTTC. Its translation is CASSFSVAGYGSYEQYF.

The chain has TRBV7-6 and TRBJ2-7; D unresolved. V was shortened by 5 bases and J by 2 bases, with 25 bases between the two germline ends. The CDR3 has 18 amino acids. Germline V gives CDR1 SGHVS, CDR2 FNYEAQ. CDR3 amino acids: CASSPTARSAKTTYEQYF. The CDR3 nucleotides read TGTGCCAGCAGCCCTACCGCCCGGTCCGCAAAGACAACCTACGAGCAGTACTTC.

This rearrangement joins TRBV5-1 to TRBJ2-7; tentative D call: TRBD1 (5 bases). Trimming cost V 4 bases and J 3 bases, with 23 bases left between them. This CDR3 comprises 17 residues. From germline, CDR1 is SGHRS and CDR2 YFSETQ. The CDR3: CASSQRNRTTLLYEQYF. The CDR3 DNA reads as TGCGCCAGCAGCCAGCGAAACAGGACAACCTTACTCTACGAGCAGTACTTC. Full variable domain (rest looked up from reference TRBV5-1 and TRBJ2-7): KAGVTQTPRYLIKTRGQQVTLSCSPISGHRSVSWYQQTPGQGLQFLFEYFSETQRNKGNFPGRFSGRQFSNSRSEMNVSTLELGDSALYLCASSQRNRTTLLYEQYFGPGTRLTVT.